This T cell receptor beta chain is drawn from a study of CD8 T cells in ankylosing spondylitis. Study results and caveats: According to the report, clones linked to the disease were significantly enriched in matched synovial fluid samples taken from ankylosing spondylitis patients. Reports of some motif variants in reactive arthritis synovial fluid and blood predate this one. Blood from ankylosing spondylitis patients appeared to carry a characteristic eight-variant TCR beta motif.

By quantitative 5'-RACE with molecular barcodes, the TCR beta libraries were made. TCRdb re-derived calls from the 5' RACE reads in MiXCR, one entry per CDR3 protein. The data contain a few hundred thousand distinct CDR3 sequences, about 20% of them singletons. As regards this clonotype: Its antigen is unidentified.

Per germline, CDR1 SGHAT and CDR2 FQNNGV. The length of the CDR3 is 15 residues. V lost 5 bases to trimming and J lost 6 bases, with 19 bases between them. Sequencing used blood, either unsorted or a sorted T cell fraction (not recorded which). The chain recombines TRBV11-2 with TRBJ1-2; D unclear. The clonotype was recovered from a female donor with ankylosing spondylitis or in good health (not recorded which). CDR3 amino acids: CASSIDRTSRDGYTF. CDR3 nucleotides: TGTGCCAGCAGCATTGATAGGACGTCACGCGATGGCTACACCTTC.